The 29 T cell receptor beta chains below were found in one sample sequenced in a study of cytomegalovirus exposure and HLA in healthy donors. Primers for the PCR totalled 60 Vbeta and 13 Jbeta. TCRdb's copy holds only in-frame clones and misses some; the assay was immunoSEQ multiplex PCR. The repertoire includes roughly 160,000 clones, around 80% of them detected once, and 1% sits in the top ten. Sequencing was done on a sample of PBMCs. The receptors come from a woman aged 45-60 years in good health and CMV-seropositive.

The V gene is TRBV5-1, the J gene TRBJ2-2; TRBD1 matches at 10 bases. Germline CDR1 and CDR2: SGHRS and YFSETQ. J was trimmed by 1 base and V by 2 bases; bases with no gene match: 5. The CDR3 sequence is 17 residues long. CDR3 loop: CASSLNRDRGNTGELFF. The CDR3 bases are TGCGCCAGCAGCTTAAACCGGGACAGGGGGAACACCGGGGAGCTGTTTTTT.

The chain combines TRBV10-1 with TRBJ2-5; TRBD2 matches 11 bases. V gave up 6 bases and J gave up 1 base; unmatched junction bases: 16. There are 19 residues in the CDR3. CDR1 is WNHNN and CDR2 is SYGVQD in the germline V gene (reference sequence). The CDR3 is CASRVDNGTSGYIQETQYF. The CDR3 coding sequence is TGCGCCAGCAGAGTAGATAACGGGACTAGCGGTTACATCCAAGAGACCCAGTACTTC.

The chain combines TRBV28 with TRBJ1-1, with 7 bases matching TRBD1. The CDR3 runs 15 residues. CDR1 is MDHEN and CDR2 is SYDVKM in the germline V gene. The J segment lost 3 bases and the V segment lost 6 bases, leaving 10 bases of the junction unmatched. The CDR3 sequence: CASRGGFDRDTEAFF. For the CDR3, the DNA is TGTGCCAGCAGAGGGGGGTTTGACAGGGACACTGAAGCTTTCTTT.

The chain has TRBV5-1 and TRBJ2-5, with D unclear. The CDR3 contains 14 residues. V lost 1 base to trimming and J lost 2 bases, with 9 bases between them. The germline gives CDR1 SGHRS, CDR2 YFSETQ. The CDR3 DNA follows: TGCGCCAGCAGCTTGTACGGTACTCAAGAGACCCAGTACTTC. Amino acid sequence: CASSLYGTQETQYF.

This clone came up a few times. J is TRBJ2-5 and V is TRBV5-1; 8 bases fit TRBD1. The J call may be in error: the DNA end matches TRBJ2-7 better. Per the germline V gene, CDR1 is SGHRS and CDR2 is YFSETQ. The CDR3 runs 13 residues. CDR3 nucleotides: TGCGCCAGCAACGGGCAGGGGGCCAACGAGCAGTACTTC. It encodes CASNGQGANEQYF.

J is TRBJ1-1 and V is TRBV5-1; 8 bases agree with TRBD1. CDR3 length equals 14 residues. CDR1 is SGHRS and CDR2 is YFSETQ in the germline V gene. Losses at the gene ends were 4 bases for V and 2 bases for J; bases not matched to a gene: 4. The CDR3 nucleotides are TGCGCCAGCAGCCTACAGGGGGGCAACACTGAAGCTTTCTTT. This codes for CASSLQGGNTEAFF.

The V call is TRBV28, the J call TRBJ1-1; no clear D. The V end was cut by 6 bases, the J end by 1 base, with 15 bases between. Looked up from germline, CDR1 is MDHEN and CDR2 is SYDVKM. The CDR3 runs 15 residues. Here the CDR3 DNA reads TGTGCCAGCAGATCATTCCATCAAAAGAACACTGAAGCTTTCTTT. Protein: CASRSFHQKNTEAFF.

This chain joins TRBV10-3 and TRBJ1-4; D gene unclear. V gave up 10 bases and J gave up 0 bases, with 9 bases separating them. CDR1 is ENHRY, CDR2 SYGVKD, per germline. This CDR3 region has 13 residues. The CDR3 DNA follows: TGTGCCAAGCCGCGCGCAACTAATGAAAAACTGTTTTTT. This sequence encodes CAKPRATNEKLFF.

In nucleotides, the CDR3 is TGCGCCAGCAGCCAAGAATGGCAGGATGGCTATGGCTACACCTTC. Amino acids: CASSQEWQDGYGYTF. The chain joins TRBV4-3 to TRBJ1-2; no clear D gene. Germline CDR1 and CDR2: LGHNA and YSLEER. The V and J ends lost 0 bases and 4 bases respectively, with 12 bases between them. The CDR3 consists of 15 residues.

Here the CDR3 reads CASSSDTINTEAFF. Here the CDR3 DNA reads TGTGCCAGCAGCTCCGACACCATAAACACTGAAGCTTTCTTT. V is TRBV7-2 and J is TRBJ1-1; D unclear. V was clipped by 4 bases and J by 2 bases, with 11 bases between them. Per germline, CDR1 SGHTA and CDR2 FQGNSA. This CDR3 region has 14 residues.

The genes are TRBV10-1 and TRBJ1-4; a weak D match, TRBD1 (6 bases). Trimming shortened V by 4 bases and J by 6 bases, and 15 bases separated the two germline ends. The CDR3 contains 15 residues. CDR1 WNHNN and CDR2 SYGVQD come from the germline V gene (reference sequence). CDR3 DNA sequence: TGCGCCAGCAGTGTACAGGGAGTACCTTATGAAAAACTGTTTTTT. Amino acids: CASSVQGVPYEKLFF.

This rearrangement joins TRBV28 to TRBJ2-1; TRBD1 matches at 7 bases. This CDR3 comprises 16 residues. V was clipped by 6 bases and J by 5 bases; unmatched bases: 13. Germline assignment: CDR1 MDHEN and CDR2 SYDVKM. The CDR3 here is CASRTLDRVSHNEQFF. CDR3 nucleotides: TGTGCCAGCAGAACACTCGACAGGGTGTCCCACAATGAGCAGTTCTTC. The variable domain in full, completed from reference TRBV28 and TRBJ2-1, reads DVKVTQSSRYLVKRTGEKVFLECVQDMDHENMFWYRQDPGLGLRLIYFSYDVKMKEKGDIPEGYSVSREKKERFSLILESASTNQTSMYLCASRTLDRVSHNEQFFGPGTRLTVL.

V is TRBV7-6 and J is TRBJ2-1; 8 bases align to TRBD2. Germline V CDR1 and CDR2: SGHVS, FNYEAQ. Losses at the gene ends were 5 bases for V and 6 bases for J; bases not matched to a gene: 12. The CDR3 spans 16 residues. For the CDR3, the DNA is TGTGCCAGCAGCCTAGATAGCGGGGAGGGATTCAATGAGCAGTTCTTC. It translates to CASSLDSGEGFNEQFF.

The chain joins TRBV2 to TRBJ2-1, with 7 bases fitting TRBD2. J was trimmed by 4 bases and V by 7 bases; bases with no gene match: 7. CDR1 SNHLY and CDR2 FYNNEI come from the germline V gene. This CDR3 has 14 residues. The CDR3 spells CASTKGTNYNEQFF. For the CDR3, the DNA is TGTGCCAGCACTAAGGGGACTAATTACAATGAGCAGTTCTTC.

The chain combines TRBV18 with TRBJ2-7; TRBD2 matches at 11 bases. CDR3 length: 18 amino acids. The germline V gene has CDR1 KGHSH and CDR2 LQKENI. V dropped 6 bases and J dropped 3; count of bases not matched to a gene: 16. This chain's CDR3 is CASSPGGFVTSGSYEQYF. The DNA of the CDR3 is TGTGCCAGCTCTCCCGGGGGATTTGTAACTAGCGGGAGCTACGAGCAGTACTTC.

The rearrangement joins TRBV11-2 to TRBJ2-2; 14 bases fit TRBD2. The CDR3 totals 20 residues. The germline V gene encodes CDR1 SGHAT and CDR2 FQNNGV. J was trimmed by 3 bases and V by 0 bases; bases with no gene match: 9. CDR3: CASSLEGLAGAHMYTGELFF. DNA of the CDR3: TGTGCCAGCAGCTTAGAGGGACTAGCGGGGGCCCATATGTACACCGGGGAGCTGTTTTTT.

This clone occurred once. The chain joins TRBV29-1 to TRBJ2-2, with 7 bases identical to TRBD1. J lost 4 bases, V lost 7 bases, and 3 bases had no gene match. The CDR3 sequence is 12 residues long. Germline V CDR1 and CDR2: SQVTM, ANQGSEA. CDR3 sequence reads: CSAGDSTGELFF. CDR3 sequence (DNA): TGCAGCGCCGGGGACAGCACCGGGGAGCTGTTTTTT.

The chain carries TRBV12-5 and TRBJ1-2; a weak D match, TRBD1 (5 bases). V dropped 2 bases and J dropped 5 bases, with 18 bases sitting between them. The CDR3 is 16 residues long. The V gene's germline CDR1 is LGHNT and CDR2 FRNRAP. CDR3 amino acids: CASGLSRGREWYGYTF. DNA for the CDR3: TGTGCTAGTGGTTTGAGTAGGGGAAGGGAATGGTATGGCTACACCTTC.

DNA of the CDR3: TGTGCCAGCAGTTACGGTGAGAGCGCAGGGGCTGAGGGCTACACCTTC. Translation gives CASSYGESAGAEGYTF. This rearrangement joins TRBV6-5 to TRBJ1-2; TRBD1 is a possible D gene (6 bases). V dropped 2 bases and J dropped 8 bases, with 21 bases sitting between them. There are 16 residues in the CDR3. CDR1 is MNHEY and CDR2 is SVGAGI in the germline V gene.

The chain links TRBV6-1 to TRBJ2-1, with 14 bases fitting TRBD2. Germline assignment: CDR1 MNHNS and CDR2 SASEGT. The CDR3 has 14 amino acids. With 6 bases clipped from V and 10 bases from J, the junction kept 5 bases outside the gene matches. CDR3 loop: CASSRLAGGREQFF. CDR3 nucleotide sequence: TGTGCCAGCAGCCGACTAGCGGGGGGGCGGGAGCAGTTCTTC.

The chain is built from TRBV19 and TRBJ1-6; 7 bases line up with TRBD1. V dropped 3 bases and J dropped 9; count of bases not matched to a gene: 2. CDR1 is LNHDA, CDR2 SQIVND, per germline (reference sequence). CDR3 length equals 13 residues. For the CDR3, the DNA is TGTGCCAGTAGTATCACAGGGGTTTCACCCCTCCACTTT. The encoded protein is CASSITGVSPLHF.

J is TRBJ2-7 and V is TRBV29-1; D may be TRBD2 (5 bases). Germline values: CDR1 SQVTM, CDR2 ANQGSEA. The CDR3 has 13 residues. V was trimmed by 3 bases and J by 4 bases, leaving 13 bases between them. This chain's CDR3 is CSVENQDSYEQYF. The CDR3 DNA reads TGCAGCGTTGAGAATCAGGACTCTTACGAGCAGTACTTC.

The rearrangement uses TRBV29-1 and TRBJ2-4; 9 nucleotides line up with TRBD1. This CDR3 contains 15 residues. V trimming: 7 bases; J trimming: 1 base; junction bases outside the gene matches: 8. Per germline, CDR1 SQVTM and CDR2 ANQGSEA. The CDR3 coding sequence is TGCAGCGCCCAACAGGGGGCGACTGCCAAAAACATTCAGTACTTC. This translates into CSAQQGATAKNIQYF. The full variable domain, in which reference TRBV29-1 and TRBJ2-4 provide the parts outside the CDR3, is SAVISQKPSRDICQRGTSLTIQCQVDSQVTMMFWYRQQPGQSLTLIATANQGSEATYESGFVIDKFPISRPNLTFSTLTVSNMSPEDSSIYLCSAQQGATAKNIQYFGAGTRLSVL.

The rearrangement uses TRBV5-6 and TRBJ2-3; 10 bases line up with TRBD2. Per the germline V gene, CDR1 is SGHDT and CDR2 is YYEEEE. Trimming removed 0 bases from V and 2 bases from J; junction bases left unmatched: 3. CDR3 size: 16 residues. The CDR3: CASSLELAGITDTQYF. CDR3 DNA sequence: TGTGCCAGCAGCTTGGAACTAGCGGGAATCACAGATACGCAGTATTTT.

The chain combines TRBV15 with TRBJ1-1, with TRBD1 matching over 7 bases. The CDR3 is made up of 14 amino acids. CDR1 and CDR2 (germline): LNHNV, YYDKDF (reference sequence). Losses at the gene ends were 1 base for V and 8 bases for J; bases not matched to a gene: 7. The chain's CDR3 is CATSRVGQVPEAFF. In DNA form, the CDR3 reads TGTGCCACCAGCAGAGTAGGACAGGTGCCCGAAGCTTTCTTT.

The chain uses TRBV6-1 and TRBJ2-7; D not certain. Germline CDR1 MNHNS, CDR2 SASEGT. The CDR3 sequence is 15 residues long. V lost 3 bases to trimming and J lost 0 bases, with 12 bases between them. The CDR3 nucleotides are TGTGCCAGCAGTGACGAGACCTGGAGCTCCTACGAGCAGTACTTC. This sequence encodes CASSDETWSSYEQYF.

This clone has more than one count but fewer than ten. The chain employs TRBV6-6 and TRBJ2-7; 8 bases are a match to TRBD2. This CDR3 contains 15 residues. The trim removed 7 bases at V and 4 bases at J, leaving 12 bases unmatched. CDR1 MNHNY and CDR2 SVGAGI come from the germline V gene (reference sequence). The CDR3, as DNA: TGTGCCAGCACAACCCGGACGGGGGGGGTTTACGAGCAGTACTTC. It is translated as CASTTRTGGVYEQYF.

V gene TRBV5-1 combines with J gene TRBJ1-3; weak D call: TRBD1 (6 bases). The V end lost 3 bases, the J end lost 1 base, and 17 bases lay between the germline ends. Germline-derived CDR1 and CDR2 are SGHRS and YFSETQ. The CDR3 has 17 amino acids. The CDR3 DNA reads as TGCGCCAGCAGCTGGTCACGGGGACAAGATTCTGGAAACACCATATATTTT. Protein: CASSWSRGQDSGNTIYF.

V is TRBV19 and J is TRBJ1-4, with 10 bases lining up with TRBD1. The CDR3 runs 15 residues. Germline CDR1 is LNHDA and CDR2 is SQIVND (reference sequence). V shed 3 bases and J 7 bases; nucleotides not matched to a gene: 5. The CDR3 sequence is CASSILRDRGEKLFF. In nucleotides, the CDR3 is TGTGCCAGTAGTATCCTCCGGGACAGGGGTGAAAAACTGTTTTTT.